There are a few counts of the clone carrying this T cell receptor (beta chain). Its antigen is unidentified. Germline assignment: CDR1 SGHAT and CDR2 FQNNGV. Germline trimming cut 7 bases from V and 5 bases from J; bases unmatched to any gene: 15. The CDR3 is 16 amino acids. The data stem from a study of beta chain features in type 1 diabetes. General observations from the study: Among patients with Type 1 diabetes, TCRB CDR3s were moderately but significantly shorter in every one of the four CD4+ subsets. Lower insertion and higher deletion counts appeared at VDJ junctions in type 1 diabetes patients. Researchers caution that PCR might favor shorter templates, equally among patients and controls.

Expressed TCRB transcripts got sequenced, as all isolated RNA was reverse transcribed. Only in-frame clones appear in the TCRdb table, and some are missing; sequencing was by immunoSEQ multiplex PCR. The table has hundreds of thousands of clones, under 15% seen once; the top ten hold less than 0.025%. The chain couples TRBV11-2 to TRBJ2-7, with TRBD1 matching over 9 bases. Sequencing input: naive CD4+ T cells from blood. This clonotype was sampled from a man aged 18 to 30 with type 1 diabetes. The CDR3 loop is CASTPLRGQGPHEQYF. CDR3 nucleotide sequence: TGTGCCAGCACCCCCCTCAGGGGACAGGGTCCCCACGAGCAGTACTTC.